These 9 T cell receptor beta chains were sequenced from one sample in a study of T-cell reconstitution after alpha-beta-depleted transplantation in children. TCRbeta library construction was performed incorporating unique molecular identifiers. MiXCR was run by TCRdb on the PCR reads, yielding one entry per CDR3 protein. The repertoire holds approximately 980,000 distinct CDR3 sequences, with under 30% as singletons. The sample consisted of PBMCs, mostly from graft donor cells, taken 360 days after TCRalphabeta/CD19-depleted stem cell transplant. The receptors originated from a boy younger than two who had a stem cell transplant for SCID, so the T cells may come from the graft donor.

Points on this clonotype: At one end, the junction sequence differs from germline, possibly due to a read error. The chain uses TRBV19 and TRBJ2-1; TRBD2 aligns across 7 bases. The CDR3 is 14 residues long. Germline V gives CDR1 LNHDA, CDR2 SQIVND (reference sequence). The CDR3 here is CASSTGVFRGVRVF. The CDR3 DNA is TGTGCCAGTAGTACGGGGGTGTTTCGGGGGGTCAGGGTCTTC.

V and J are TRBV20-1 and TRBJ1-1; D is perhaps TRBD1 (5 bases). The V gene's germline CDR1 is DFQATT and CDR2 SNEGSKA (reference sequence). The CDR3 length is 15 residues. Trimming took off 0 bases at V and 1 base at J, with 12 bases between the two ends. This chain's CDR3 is CSARDRRQQNTEAFF. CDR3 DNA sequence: TGCAGTGCTAGAGATCGAAGACAGCAGAACACTGAAGCTTTCTTT.

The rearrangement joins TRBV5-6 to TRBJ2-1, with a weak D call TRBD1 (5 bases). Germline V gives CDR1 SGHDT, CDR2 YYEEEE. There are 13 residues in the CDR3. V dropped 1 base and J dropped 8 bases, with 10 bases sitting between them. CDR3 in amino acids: CASSLMGLDEQFF. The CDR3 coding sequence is TGTGCCAGCAGCTTGATGGGGCTCGATGAGCAGTTCTTC.

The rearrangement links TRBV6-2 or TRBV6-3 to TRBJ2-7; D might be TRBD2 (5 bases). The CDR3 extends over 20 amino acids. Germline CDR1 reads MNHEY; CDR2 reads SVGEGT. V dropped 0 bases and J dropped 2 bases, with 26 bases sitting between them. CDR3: CASSYSNSPPRAEDPYEQYF. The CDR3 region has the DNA TGTGCCAGCAGTTACTCGAATTCCCCTCCGAGGGCGGAAGACCCCTACGAGCAGTACTTC.

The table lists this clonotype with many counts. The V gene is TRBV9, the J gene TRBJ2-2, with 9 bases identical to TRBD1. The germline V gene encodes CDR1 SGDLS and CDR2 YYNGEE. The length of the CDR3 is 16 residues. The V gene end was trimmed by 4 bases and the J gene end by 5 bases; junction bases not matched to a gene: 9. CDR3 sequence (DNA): TGTGCCAGCAGCCCGCGCCGACAGGGGGATACCGGGGAGCTGTTTTTT. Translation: CASSPRRQGDTGELFF.

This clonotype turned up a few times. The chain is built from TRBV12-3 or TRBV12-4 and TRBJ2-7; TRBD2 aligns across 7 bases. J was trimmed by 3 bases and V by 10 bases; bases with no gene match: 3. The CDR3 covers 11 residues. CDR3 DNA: TGTGCCACCACGGGGGGCTACGAGCAGTACTTC. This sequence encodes CATTGGYEQYF.

CDR3: CASSRGFRAEAFF. The CDR3 DNA reads as TGTGCCAGCAGCAGGGGGTTTAGGGCTGAAGCTTTCTTT. V and J are TRBV7-9 and TRBJ1-1, with a weak D call TRBD1 (6 bases). V dropped 5 bases and J dropped 6 bases, with 13 bases sitting between them. From germline, CDR1 is SEHNR and CDR2 FQNEAQ (reference sequence). This CDR3 spans 13 amino acids.

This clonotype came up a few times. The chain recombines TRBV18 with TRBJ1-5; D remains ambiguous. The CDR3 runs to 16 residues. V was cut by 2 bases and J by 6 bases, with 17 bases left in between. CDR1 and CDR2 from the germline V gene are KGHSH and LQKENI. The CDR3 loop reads CASSPGVTSVSQPQHF. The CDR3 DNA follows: TGTGCCAGCTCACCAGGGGTCACCTCAGTGAGTCAGCCCCAGCATTTT.

The CDR3 protein is CSAISLTGGLGTDTQYF. In nucleotides, the CDR3 is TGCAGTGCTATATCCCTGACAGGGGGCTTGGGAACAGATACGCAGTATTTT. The J gene is TRBJ2-3, the V gene TRBV20-1; 10 nucleotides match TRBD1. With V trimmed by 4 bases and J by 3 bases, 13 bases remained unmatched. Looked up from germline, CDR1 is DFQATT and CDR2 is SNEGSKA (reference sequence). The CDR3 is made up of 17 amino acids.